This T cell receptor (beta chain) is from a study of T-cell memory formation after mild COVID-19. Study-level points and caveats: Shrinking CD4+ clones resided mostly in CM and EM, and CD8+ ones in EMRA.

This clonotype was counted between two and nine times. Its cognate antigen is unknown. CDR1 LGHNA and CDR2 YSLEER come from the germline V gene. V dropped 5 bases and J dropped 5; count of bases not matched to a gene: 13. This CDR3 is 16 amino acids long. 5'RACE primed at constant segments yielded TCR alpha and TCR beta cDNA libraries bearing sample barcodes and UMIs. Using its own MiXCR run on the 5' RACE reads, TCRdb lists one record per CDR3 protein. The sample holds roughly 89,000 distinct CDR3 sequences, approximately 16% seen once. This chain connects TRBV4-3 to TRBJ2-5; 8 nucleotides align to TRBD1. The sequenced sample consisted of PBMCs or a T cell subset sorted from them (not recorded which). The clonotype comes from a man between 18 and 35 years old who had mild COVID-19 (a few samples of this study predate the infection). Cell type and time point are not known. The CDR3 loop reads CASSSSKEWDRETQYF. Here the CDR3 DNA reads TGCGCCAGCAGCTCCTCGAAAGAGTGGGACAGGGAGACCCAGTACTTC.